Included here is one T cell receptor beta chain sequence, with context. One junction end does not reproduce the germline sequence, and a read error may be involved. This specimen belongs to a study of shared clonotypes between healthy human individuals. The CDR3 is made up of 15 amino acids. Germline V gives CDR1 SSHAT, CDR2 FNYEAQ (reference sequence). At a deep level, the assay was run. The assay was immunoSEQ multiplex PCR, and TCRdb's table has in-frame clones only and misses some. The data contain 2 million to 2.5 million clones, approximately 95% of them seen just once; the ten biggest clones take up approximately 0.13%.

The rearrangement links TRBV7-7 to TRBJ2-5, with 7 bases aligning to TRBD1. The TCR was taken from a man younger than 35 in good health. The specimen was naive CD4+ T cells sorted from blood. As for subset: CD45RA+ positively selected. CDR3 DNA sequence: TGTGCTAGCAGCCCCCTGGGCTCGACAGGGGAGACCCAGTACTTC. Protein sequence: CASSPLGSTGETQYF.